This T cell receptor (beta chain) was obtained from a study of cytomegalovirus exposure and HLA in healthy donors. Points from the study as a whole: Many donors shared some public TCRs, even though most TCR sequences were rare. Listed as cytomegalovirus-associated were 150 or so TCR beta chains.

This CDR3 has 15 amino acids. The V and J ends lost 4 bases and 2 bases respectively, with 16 bases between them. CDR1 is SGHDT and CDR2 is YYEEEE in the germline V gene. TCRdb's table, derived via immunoSEQ multiplex PCR, lists solely in-frame clones and lacks some. The repertoire has 150,000 to 200,000 clones, 85% of them found once; the top ten carry roughly 15%. To note about this clone: Antigen unknown.

The sequencing sample was made of PBMCs. The receptor was isolated from a man aged 18 to 35 in good health and CMV-seropositive. The chain combines TRBV5-6 with TRBJ2-7, with TRBD1 as a possible D gene (6 bases). DNA for the CDR3: TGTGCCAGCAGCCGTTCACAGGGCCAAACCTACGAGCAGTACTTC. Translating it yields CASSRSQGQTYEQYF.